The sample holds a few counts of the clone carrying this T cell receptor (beta chain). Its antigen remains unknown. The germline CDR1 and CDR2 sequences are SGHRS and YFSETQ. This CDR3 contains 15 residues. Trimming stripped 0 bases from V and 7 bases from J, with 16 bases between. TCRdb itself ran the 5' RACE reads through MiXCR, one entry per CDR3 protein. The table has over 700,000 distinct CDR3 sequences, around 20% seen once. The data originate from a study of CD8 T cells in ankylosing spondylitis. The study, taken as a whole, reports: Several of the motif variants were reported before in synovial fluid and blood from reactive arthritis. Apparently characteristic of ankylosing spondylitis blood was a TCR beta motif (about eight highly homologous variants).

V usage is TRBV5-1 and J usage is TRBJ1-1; the D gene is possibly TRBD1 (6 bases). This clonotype was obtained from a male donor with ankylosing spondylitis. Material: blood, either unsorted or a sorted T cell fraction (not recorded which). CDR3 nucleotides: TGCGCCAGCAGCTTGGAGGCGGGGGCGGACGGTGAAGCTTTCTTT. This gives the protein CASSLEAGADGEAFF.